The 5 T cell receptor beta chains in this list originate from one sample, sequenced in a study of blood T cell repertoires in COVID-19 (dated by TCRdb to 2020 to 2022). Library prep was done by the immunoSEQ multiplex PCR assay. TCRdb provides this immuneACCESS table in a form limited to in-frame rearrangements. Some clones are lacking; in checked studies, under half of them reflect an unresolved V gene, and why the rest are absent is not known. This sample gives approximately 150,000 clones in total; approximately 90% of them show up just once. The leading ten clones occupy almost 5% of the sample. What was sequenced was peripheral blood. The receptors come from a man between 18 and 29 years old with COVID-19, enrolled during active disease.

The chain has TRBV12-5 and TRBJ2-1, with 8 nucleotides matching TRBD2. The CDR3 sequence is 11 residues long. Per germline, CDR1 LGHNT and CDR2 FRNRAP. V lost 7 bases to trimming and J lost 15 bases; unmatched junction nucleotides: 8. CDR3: CASAKGTSLFF. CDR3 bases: TGTGCTAGTGCCAAAGGGACTAGTCTGTTCTTC.

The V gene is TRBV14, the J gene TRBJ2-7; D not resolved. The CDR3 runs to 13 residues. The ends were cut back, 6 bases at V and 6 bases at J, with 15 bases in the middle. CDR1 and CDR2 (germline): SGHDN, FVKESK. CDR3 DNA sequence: TGTGCCAGCAGTCTATCTCTATATGGCGAGCAGTACTTC. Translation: CASSLSLYGEQYF.

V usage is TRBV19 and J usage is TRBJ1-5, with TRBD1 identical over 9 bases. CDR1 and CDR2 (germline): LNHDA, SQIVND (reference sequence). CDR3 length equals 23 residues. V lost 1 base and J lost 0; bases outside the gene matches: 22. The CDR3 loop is CASSIAPYRDRAFWPYSNQPQHF. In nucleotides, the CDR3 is TGTGCCAGTAGTATAGCGCCCTACCGGGACAGGGCATTTTGGCCTTATAGCAATCAGCCCCAGCATTTT. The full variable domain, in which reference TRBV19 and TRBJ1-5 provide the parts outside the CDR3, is DGGITQSPKYLFRKEGQNVTLSCEQNLNHDAMYWYRQDPGQGLRLIYYSQIVNDFQKGDIAEGYSVSREKKESFPLTVTSAQKNPTAFYLCASSIAPYRDRAFWPYSNQPQHFGDGTRLSIL.

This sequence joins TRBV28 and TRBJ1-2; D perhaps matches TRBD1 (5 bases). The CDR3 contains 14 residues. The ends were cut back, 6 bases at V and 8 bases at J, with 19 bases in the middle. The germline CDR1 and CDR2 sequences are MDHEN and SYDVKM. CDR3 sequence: CASSTGSGMGGYTF. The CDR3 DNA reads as TGTGCCAGCAGCACCGGGTCAGGGATGGGGGGCTACACCTTC.

The CDR3 here is CASSVRKNTGELFF. As DNA, the CDR3 is TGTGCCAGCAGCGTCAGGAAGAACACCGGGGAGCTGTTTTTT. V is TRBV7-2 and J is TRBJ2-2, with D unresolved. The CDR3 has 14 amino acids. V was pared by 5 bases and J by 1 base, with 8 bases between. In germline, CDR1 is SGHTA, CDR2 FQGNSA.